One sample yielded the 25 T cell receptor beta chains listed below, sequenced in a study of OX40 agonist ivuxolimab in advanced cancers. TCRdb keeps only in-frame clones here, not all; method: immunoSEQ multiplex PCR. The table records over 50,000 clones, around nine tenths of them present only once. This specimen consisted of CD4+ or CD8+ T cells sorted from blood, obtained in a trial of the OX40 agonist ivuxolimab. The receptors were gathered from an adult with an advanced solid tumor such as melanoma, head and neck, liver or kidney cancer.

The V and J genes are TRBV6-1 and TRBJ2-3, with a tentative D call TRBD1 (6 bases). Germline CDR1 is MNHNS and CDR2 is SASEGT. Between the trimmed V and J ends, which lost 5 bases and 0 bases, there was a span of 12 bases. This CDR3 comprises 15 residues. The CDR3 nucleotides read TGTGCCAGCAGTCCTGGACAGACGAGCACAGATACGCAGTATTTT. Encoded protein: CASSPGQTSTDTQYF.

This chain joins TRBV25-1 and TRBJ1-2; no clear D gene. From germline, CDR1 is MGHDK and CDR2 SYGVNS. This CDR3 has 11 amino acids. Trimming removed 6 bases at V and 8 bases at J, with 10 bases between. DNA of the CDR3: TGTGCCAGCAGATATAGCGGGGGCTACACCTTC. Translated, it gives CASRYSGGYTF.

This clone was picked up one time. The chain employs TRBV6-5 and TRBJ2-5; TRBD1 might be the D (6 bases). Germline CDR1 and CDR2: MNHEY and SVGAGI. Deletions cut 6 bases from V and 5 bases from J, with 10 bases between. The CDR3 is 12 amino acids. The CDR3 bases are TGTGCCAGCAGATGGGGGCTGGAGACCCAGTACTTC. It yields the protein CASRWGLETQYF.

This CDR3 is CASSSLAGAFLDTQYF. For the CDR3, the DNA is TGTGCCAGCAGCTCACTAGCGGGGGCCTTTCTGGATACGCAGTATTTT. The V and J genes are TRBV6-6 and TRBJ2-3; 11 bases match TRBD2. CDR1 is MNHNY and CDR2 is SVGAGI in the germline V gene (reference sequence). Germline trimming cut 6 bases from V and 6 bases from J; bases unmatched to any gene: 11. This CDR3 region has 16 residues.

The V call is TRBV6-1, the J call TRBJ2-3; D tentatively reads TRBD1 or TRBD2 (5 bases each). Trimming removed 0 bases at V and 2 bases at J, with 15 bases between. The CDR3 length is 17 residues. The germline V gene has CDR1 MNHNS and CDR2 SASEGT. The CDR3 DNA reads TGTGCCAGCAGTGAAGCCCTGGGACGGACCCTCACAGATACGCAGTATTTT. It encodes CASSEALGRTLTDTQYF.

V and J are TRBV30 and TRBJ2-3; D is uncertain. The CDR3 extends over 13 amino acids. Germline-derived CDR1 and CDR2 are GTSNPN and SVGIG (reference sequence). Trimming took off 3 bases at V and 6 bases at J, with 13 bases between the two ends. The CDR3 reads CAWRTPGVDTQYF. CDR3 nucleotides: TGTGCCTGGAGGACTCCTGGGGTGGATACGCAGTATTTT.

This rearrangement joins TRBV15 to TRBJ1-2, with 9 bases matching TRBD1. The ends lost 1 base at V and 4 bases at J; junction bases unmatched: 16. The CDR3 is 19 residues long. Germline V CDR1 and CDR2: LNHNV, YYDKDF (reference sequence). This CDR3 is CATSRGARAGQGISYGYTF. The CDR3 DNA follows: TGTGCCACCAGCAGAGGGGCACGAGCGGGACAGGGCATTTCCTATGGCTACACCTTC. Based on the CDR3 plus reference TRBV15 and TRBJ1-2, the full variable domain is DAMVIQNPRYQVTQFGKPVTLSCSQTLNHNVMYWYQQKSSQAPKLLFHYYDKDFNNEADTPDNFQSRRPNTSFCFLDIRSPGLGDTAMYLCATSRGARAGQGISYGYTFGSGTRLTVV.

The chain joins TRBV19 to TRBJ1-5; the D gene is possibly TRBD1 (6 bases). The V gene lost 0 bases and the J gene lost 9 bases, with 15 bases spanning the gap. Germline V CDR1 and CDR2: LNHDA, SQIVND (reference sequence). This CDR3 contains 15 residues. As DNA, the CDR3 is TGTGCCAGTAGTATAGAAGACAGGCCCCAGCGGCCCCAGCATTTT. This encodes CASSIEDRPQRPQHF.

The chain recombines TRBV28 with TRBJ1-5; 7 bases are shared with TRBD1. V shed 7 bases and J 5 bases; nucleotides not matched to a gene: 2. Germline CDR1 MDHEN, CDR2 SYDVKM. The CDR3 contains 12 residues. The CDR3 DNA follows: TGTGCCAGCACCACAGGGGATCAGCCCCAGCATTTT. Protein sequence: CASTTGDQPQHF.

The V and J genes are TRBV6-1 and TRBJ1-2; D ambiguous. Germline V CDR1 and CDR2: MNHNS, SASEGT. This CDR3 region has 13 residues. Trimming took off 2 bases at V and 2 bases at J, with 6 bases between the two ends. CDR3 nucleotide sequence: TGTGCCAGCAGTGAAATGGGGAACTATGGCTACACCTTC. Translated, it gives CASSEMGNYGYTF.

The gene calls are TRBV9 and TRBJ1-5; tentative D call: TRBD1 (5 bases). The ends were cut back, 0 bases at V and 0 bases at J, with 7 bases in the middle. This CDR3 comprises 15 residues. Germline V CDR1 and CDR2: SGDLS, YYNGEE. In DNA, the CDR3 is TGTGCCAGCAGCGTAGGAGGGGATAGCAATCAGCCCCAGCATTTT. It translates to CASSVGGDSNQPQHF.

The chain recombines TRBV30 with TRBJ2-7; possibly TRBD1 for D (6 bases). CDR1 is GTSNPN, CDR2 SVGIG, per germline (reference sequence). The CDR3 has 11 residues. V was clipped by 0 bases and J by 7 bases, with 7 bases between them. The DNA of the CDR3 is TGTGCCTGGAGTGTAGGGGGAGAGCAGTACTTC. This codes for CAWSVGGEQYF.

This chain connects TRBV7-2 to TRBJ2-5, with D perhaps matching TRBD1 (5 bases). The ends were cut back, 1 base at V and 4 bases at J, with 7 bases in the middle. Germline CDR1 and CDR2: SGHTA and FQGNSA. The CDR3 loop spans 13 amino acids. The CDR3 DNA reads as TGTGCCAGCAGCTTAGGCAGGGCAGAGACCCAGTACTTC. Its protein product is CASSLGRAETQYF.

V gene TRBV6-1 combines with J gene TRBJ2-7; unclear D gene. Germline values: CDR1 MNHNS, CDR2 SASEGT. CDR3 length: 15 residues. Trimming took 8 bases from V and 1 from J, leaving 18 bases between them. The chain's CDR3 is CASRTQVGASYEQYF. For the CDR3, the DNA is TGTGCCAGCCGCACCCAGGTAGGCGCTTCCTACGAGCAGTACTTC.

This clone was recorded a few times. The genes are TRBV11-3 and TRBJ1-1; D remains ambiguous. Germline V CDR1 and CDR2: SGHNT, YENEEA. Trimming took 5 bases from V and 3 from J, leaving 10 bases between them. The CDR3 is made up of 13 amino acids. The chain's CDR3 is CASSERVDTEAFF. For the CDR3, the DNA is TGTGCCAGCAGCGAGAGGGTGGACACTGAAGCTTTCTTT.

Only one count was recorded for this clone. The J gene is TRBJ2-1, the V gene TRBV7-3; TRBD2 aligns across 15 bases. The CDR3 totals 15 residues. Germline CDR1 and CDR2: SGHTA and FQGTGA. V was pared by 4 bases and J by 12 bases, with 7 bases of the junction left unmatched. CDR3 in DNA: TGTGCCAGCAGCTCCGACGGACTAGCGGGGGGGAGGCAGTTCTTC. This codes for CASSSDGLAGGRQFF. Supplemented by reference TRBV7-3 and TRBJ2-1, the full variable domain reads GAGVSQTPSNKVTEKGKYVELRCDPISGHTALYWYRQSLGQGPEFLIYFQGTGAADDSGLPNDRFFAVRPEGSVSTLKIQRTERGDSAVYLCASSSDGLAGGRQFFGPGTRLTVL.

The chain has TRBV11-1 and TRBJ2-5, with 7 positions matching TRBD1. Germline V gives CDR1 SGHAT, CDR2 FQDESV (reference sequence). V shed 6 bases and J 2 bases; nucleotides not matched to a gene: 6. The CDR3 has 14 residues. The CDR3 spells CASSYGQAQETQYF. CDR3 DNA: TGTGCCAGCAGTTACGGACAGGCACAAGAGACCCAGTACTTC.

This chain connects TRBV5-4 to TRBJ2-5, with D maybe TRBD2 (7 bases). Between the trimmed V and J ends, which lost 5 bases and 4 bases, there was a span of 18 bases. Per germline, CDR1 SGHNT and CDR2 YYREEE (reference sequence). There are 15 residues in the CDR3. CDR3 residues: CASRGGLGQGETQYF. In nucleotides, the CDR3 is TGTGCCAGCAGGGGGGGGCTTGGGCAGGGAGAGACCCAGTACTTC.

This chain joins TRBV6-6 and TRBJ2-4, with a weak D call TRBD2 (5 bases). Germline values: CDR1 MNHNY, CDR2 SVGAGI (reference sequence). The V end lost 5 bases, the J end lost 0 bases, and 14 bases lay between the germline ends. The CDR3 covers 16 residues. CDR3 nucleotides: TGTGCCAGCAGTACAGCCGGTGAGGGAGCCAAAAACATTCAGTACTTC. Residues: CASSTAGEGAKNIQYF.

The rearrangement uses TRBV5-1 and TRBJ1-2, with D possibly matching TRBD1 (5 bases). The CDR3 totals 14 residues. The germline CDR1 and CDR2 sequences are SGHRS and YFSETQ. Trimming stripped 4 bases from V and 8 bases from J, with 18 bases between. CDR3 residues: CASSREGISGGYTF. CDR3 nucleotide sequence: TGCGCCAGCAGCAGGGAGGGGATTTCGGGAGGCTACACCTTC.

Sample share makes this clone medium-sized. Within the sample, other DNA sequences also encode this same CDR3. J is TRBJ2-2 and V is TRBV29-1, with TRBD1 identical over 10 bases. Trimming removed 5 bases from V and 1 base from J; junction bases left unmatched: 4. Germline assignment: CDR1 SQVTM and CDR2 ANQGSEA. CDR3 length: 15 residues. The CDR3, as DNA: TGCAGCGTTACGGGGACAGGGGTGAACACCGGGGAGCTGTTTTTT. Translation gives CSVTGTGVNTGELFF.

This clone was recorded only once. This chain connects TRBV7-9 to TRBJ1-4, with D perhaps TRBD1 (5 bases). V lost 5 bases and J 7 bases, leaving 17 bases between the germline ends. The CDR3 sequence is 15 residues long. Germline loops: CDR1 SEHNR, CDR2 FQNEAQ (reference sequence). The CDR3, as DNA: TGTGCCAGCAGCCTCCGGCCTTGGGGGGGTGAAAAACTGTTTTTT. This codes for CASSLRPWGGEKLFF.

The V and J genes are TRBV7-2 and TRBJ2-5; TRBD2 aligns across 8 bases. This CDR3 region has 14 residues. CDR1 is SGHTA and CDR2 is FQGNSA in the germline V gene. V shed 2 bases, J shed 5 bases, and the junction held 4 bases outside the gene matches. CDR3 nucleotide sequence: TGTGCCAGCAGCTTAACGGGAGGGCCGGAGACCCAGTACTTC. This encodes CASSLTGGPETQYF.

The V and J genes are TRBV13 and TRBJ1-2; D is unresolved. CDR1 PRHDT and CDR2 FYEKMQ come from the germline V gene (reference sequence). The ends were cut back, 5 bases at V and 4 bases at J, with 11 bases in the middle. The CDR3 length is 13 residues. The CDR3 DNA sequence: TGTGCCAGCAGCCGAGACGGTCCCTATGGCTACACCTTC. This codes for CASSRDGPYGYTF.

As for this clone: Compared with germline, one end of the junction differs, possibly owing to a read error. The chain recombines TRBV5-5 with TRBJ2-7; D may be TRBD1 (5 bases). The CDR3 consists of 13 residues. Germline CDR1 SGHKS, CDR2 YYEKEE (reference sequence). CDR3 protein: CASSLRGSYEQYF. CDR3 nucleotide sequence: TGCGCCAGCAGCCTTAGGGGCTCCTACGAGCAGTACTTC.